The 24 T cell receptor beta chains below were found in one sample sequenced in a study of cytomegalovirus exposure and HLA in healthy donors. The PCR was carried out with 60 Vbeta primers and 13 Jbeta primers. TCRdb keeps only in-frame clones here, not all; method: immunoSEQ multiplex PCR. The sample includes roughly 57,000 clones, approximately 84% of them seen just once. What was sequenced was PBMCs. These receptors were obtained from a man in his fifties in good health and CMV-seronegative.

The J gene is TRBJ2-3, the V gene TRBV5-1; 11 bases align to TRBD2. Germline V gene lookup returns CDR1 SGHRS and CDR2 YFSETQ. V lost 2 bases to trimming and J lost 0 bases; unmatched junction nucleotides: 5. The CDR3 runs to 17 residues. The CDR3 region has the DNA TGCGCCAGCAGCTTTAGCGGGGGGGGGATTAGCACAGATACGCAGTATTTT. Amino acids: CASSFSGGGISTDTQYF.

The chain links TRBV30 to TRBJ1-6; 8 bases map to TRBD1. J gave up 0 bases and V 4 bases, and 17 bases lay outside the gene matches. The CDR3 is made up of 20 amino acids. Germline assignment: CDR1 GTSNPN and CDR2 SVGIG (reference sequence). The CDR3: CAWTRDRTPSMSSYNSPLHF. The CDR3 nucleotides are TGTGCCTGGACCCGGGACAGGACCCCATCGATGAGCTCCTATAATTCACCCCTCCACTTT.

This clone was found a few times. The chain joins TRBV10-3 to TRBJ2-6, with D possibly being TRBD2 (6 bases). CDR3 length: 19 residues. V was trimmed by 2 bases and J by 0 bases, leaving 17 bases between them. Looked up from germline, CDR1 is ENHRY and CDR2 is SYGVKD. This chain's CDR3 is CAISELTGRGSSGANVLTF. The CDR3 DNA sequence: TGTGCCATCAGTGAGCTAACGGGACGGGGGAGCTCTGGGGCCAACGTCCTGACTTTC.

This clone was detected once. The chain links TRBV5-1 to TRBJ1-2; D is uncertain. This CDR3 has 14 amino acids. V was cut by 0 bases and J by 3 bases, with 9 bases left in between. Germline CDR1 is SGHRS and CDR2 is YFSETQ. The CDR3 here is CASSLGGLDYGYTF. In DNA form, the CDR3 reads TGCGCCAGCAGCTTGGGAGGGTTGGACTATGGCTACACCTTC.

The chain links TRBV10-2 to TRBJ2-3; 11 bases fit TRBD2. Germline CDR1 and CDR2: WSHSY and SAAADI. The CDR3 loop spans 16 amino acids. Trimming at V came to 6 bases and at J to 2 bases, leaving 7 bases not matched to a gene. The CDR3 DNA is TGCGCCAGCAGGCCGGGGACTAGCGGTGACACAGATACGCAGTATTTT. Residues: CASRPGTSGDTDTQYF.

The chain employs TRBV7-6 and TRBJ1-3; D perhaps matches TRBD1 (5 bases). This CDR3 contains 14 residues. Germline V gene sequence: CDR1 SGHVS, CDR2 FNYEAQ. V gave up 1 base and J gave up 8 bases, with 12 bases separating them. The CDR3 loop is CASSLGAGSDTIYF. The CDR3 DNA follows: TGTGCCAGCAGCTTAGGGGCAGGGTCAGACACCATATATTTT.

The CDR3 protein is CATSRGPRTSGALLGNEQFF. CDR3 DNA sequence: TGTGCCACCAGCAGAGGCCCCCGGACTAGCGGGGCCTTACTCGGTAATGAGCAGTTCTTC. V gene TRBV15 combines with J gene TRBJ2-1; 12 positions match TRBD2. Germline V CDR1 and CDR2: LNHNV, YYDKDF (reference sequence). V dropped 1 base and J dropped 7; count of bases not matched to a gene: 17. This CDR3 comprises 20 residues.

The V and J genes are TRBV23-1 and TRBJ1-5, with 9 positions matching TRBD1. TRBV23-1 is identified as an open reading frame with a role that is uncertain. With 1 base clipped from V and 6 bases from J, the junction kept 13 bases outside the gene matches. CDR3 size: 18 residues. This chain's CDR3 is CASSQYTRTGETVQPQHF. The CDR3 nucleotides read TGCGCCAGCAGTCAATATACCAGGACAGGGGAAACGGTTCAGCCCCAGCATTTT.

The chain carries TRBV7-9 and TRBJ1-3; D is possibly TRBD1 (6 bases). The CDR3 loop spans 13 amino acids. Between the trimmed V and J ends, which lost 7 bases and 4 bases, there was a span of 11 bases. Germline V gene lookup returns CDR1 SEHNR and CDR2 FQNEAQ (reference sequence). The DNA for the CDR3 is TGTGCCAGCAAAGGAACAGGGGGAAACACCATATATTTT. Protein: CASKGTGGNTIYF.

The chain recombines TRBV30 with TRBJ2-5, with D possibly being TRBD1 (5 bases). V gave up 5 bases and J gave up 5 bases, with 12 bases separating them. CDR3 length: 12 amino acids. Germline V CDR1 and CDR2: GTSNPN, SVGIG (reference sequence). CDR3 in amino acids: CAWALGRETQYF. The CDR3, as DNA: TGTGCCTGGGCTCTGGGGCGGGAGACCCAGTACTTC.

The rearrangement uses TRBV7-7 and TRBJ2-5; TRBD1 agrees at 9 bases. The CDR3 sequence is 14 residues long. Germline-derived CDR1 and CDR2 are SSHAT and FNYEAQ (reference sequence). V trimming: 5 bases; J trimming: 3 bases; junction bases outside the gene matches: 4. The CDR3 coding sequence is TGTGCCAGCAGCCAGGGACAGGGAAAAGAGACCCAGTACTTC. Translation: CASSQGQGKETQYF.

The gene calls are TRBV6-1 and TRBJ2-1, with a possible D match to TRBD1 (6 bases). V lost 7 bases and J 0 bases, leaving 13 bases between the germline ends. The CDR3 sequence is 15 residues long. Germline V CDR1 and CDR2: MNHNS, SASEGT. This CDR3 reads CASTPRGRSYNEQFF. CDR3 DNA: TGTGCCAGCACACCCAGGGGCCGCTCCTACAATGAGCAGTTCTTC.

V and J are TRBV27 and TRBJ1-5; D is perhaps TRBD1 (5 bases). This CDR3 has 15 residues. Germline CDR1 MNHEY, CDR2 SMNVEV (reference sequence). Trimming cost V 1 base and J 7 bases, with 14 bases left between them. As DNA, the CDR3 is TGTGCCAGCAGTTTATTACCCCCGGGGGTACAGCCCCAGCATTTT. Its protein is CASSLLPPGVQPQHF.

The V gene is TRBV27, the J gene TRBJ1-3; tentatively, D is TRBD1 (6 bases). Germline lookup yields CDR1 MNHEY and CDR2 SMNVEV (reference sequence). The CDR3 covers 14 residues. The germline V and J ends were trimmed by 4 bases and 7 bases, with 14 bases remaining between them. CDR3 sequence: CASSSQGMHNTIYF. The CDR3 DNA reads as TGTGCCAGCAGTTCTCAGGGGATGCACAACACCATATATTTT.

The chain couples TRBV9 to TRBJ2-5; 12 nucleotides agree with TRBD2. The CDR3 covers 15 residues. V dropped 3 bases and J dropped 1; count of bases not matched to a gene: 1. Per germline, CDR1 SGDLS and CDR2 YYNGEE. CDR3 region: CASSELAGGQETQYF. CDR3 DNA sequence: TGTGCCAGCAGCGAACTAGCGGGGGGCCAAGAGACCCAGTACTTC.

The CDR3 DNA reads TGTGCCAGCAGTTTCGGGACAGGGGGCACTGAAGCTTTCTTT. Translated, it gives CASSFGTGGTEAFF. This rearrangement joins TRBV6-5 to TRBJ1-1; 11 positions agree with TRBD1. V lost 4 bases and J lost 4; bases outside the gene matches: 2. The CDR3 spans 14 residues. Germline assignment: CDR1 MNHEY and CDR2 SVGAGI.

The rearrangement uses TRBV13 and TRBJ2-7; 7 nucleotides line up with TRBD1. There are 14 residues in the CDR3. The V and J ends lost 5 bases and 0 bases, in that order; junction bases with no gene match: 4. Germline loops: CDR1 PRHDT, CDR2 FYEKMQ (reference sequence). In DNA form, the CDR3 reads TGTGCCAGCAGCAAACAGGGGACCTCCTACGAGCAGTACTTC. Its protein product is CASSKQGTSYEQYF. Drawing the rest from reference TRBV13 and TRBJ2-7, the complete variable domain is AAGVIQSPRHLIKEKRETATLKCYPIPRHDTVYWYQQGPGQDPQFLISFYEKMQSDKGSIPDRFSAQQFSDYHSELNMSSLELGDSALYFCASSKQGTSYEQYFGPGTRLTVT.

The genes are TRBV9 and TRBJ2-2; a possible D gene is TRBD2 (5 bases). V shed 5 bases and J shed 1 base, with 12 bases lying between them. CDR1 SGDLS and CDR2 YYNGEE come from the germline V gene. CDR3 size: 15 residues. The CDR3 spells CASSRGLGNTGELFF. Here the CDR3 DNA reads TGTGCCAGCAGTCGGGGTTTGGGGAACACCGGGGAGCTGTTTTTT. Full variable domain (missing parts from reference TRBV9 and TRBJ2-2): DSGVTQTPKHLITATGQRVTLRCSPRSGDLSVYWYQQSLDQGLQFLIQYYNGEERAKGNILERFSAQQFPDLHSELNLSSLELGDSALYFCASSRGLGNTGELFFGEGSRLTVL.

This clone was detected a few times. The chain's CDR3 is CASSDSYRGSTDTQYF. CDR3 nucleotide sequence: TGTGCCAGCAGTGACTCTTATAGGGGTAGCACAGATACGCAGTATTTT. This rearrangement joins TRBV6-4 to TRBJ2-3; D perhaps matches TRBD1 (5 bases). The CDR3 is 16 amino acids. V was clipped by 0 bases and J by 0 bases, with 10 bases between them. Germline CDR1 MRHNA, CDR2 SNTAGT.

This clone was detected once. This CDR3 is CASSPSGGGNAQHF. The CDR3 DNA reads TGTGCCAGCAGCCCCTCGGGGGGCGGTAATGCCCAGCATTTT. The gene calls are TRBV2 and TRBJ1-5, with D maybe TRBD1 (6 bases). Germline V gene data show CDR1 as SNHLY and CDR2 as FYNNEI. Trimming pared 6 bases from V and 11 bases from J, leaving 20 bases between. CDR3 length: 14 amino acids.

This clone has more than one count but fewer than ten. Here the CDR3 reads CASSPSGPTGELFF. CDR3 nucleotides: TGTGCCAGCAGTCCTAGCGGACCCACCGGGGAGCTGTTTTTT. The genes are TRBV6-4 and TRBJ2-2; TRBD2 aligns across 7 bases. The CDR3 is 14 amino acids. Germline trimming cut 5 bases from V and 4 bases from J; bases unmatched to any gene: 4. Germline-derived CDR1 and CDR2 are MRHNA and SNTAGT.

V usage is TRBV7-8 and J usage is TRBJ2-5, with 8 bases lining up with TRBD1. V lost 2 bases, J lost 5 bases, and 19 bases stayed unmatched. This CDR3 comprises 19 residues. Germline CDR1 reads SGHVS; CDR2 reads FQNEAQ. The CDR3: CASSLLTGVQGARGETQYF. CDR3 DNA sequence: TGTGCCAGCAGCTTACTTACTGGGGTGCAGGGGGCCCGAGGGGAGACCCAGTACTTC.

The CDR3 nucleotides read TGTGCCAGCCATGGTAGCGCCACCGGGGAGCTGTTTTTT. This translates into CASHGSATGELFF. J is TRBJ2-2 and V is TRBV25-1, with a weak D call TRBD2 (5 bases). Germline V gene lookup returns CDR1 MGHDK and CDR2 SYGVNS. The length of the CDR3 is 13 residues. V lost 8 bases and J lost 4, with 11 bases in between.

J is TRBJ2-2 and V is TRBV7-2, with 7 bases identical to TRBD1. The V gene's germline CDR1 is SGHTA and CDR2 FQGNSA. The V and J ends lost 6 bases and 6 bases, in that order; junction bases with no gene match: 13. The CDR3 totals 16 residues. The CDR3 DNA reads TGTGCCAGCAGTCCCCTGGGGACAGTTATTTCCGGGGAGCTGTTTTTT. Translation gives CASSPLGTVISGELFF.